The next 5 T cell receptor beta chains were all read from a single sample in a study of beta chain features in type 1 diabetes. Expressed TCRB transcripts were sequenced, since all the RNA that had been isolated was reverse transcribed. This table comes from immunoSEQ multiplex PCR, and its TCRdb copy is limited to in-frame clones, with some not included. The repertoire has roughly 150,000 clones, approximately 12% of them found once; the top ten carry under 2.5%. Material for sequencing was central memory CD4+ T cells from blood. The receptor set was obtained from a man between 18 and 29 years old in good health.

This clone was picked up a small number of times. The sample has other DNA sequences that encode this CDR3 too. The genes are TRBV7-9 and TRBJ1-2; tentatively, D is TRBD1 (6 bases). V shed 1 base and J shed 8 bases, with 11 bases lying between them. This CDR3 comprises 13 residues. Germline V gene sequence: CDR1 SEHNR, CDR2 FQNEAQ (reference sequence). CDR3 in amino acids: CASSLDRAGGYTF. CDR3 coding DNA: TGTGCCAGCAGCTTAGACAGGGCCGGCGGCTACACCTTC.

This clone was seen only a few times. CDR3 coding DNA: TGTGCCAGCAGTTCTCCCGGACTAACTAGAAGCTACGAGCAGTACTTC. The encoded protein is CASSSPGLTRSYEQYF. V gene TRBV6-5 combines with J gene TRBJ2-7; D possibly corresponds to TRBD2 (6 bases). CDR3 length: 16 residues. V was cut by 4 bases and J by 3 bases, with 19 bases left in between. Looked up from germline, CDR1 is MNHEY and CDR2 is SVGAGI.

This clone was recorded at least ten times. The chain joins TRBV9 to TRBJ2-1; 12 bases agree with TRBD2. J gave up 4 bases and V 0 bases, and 8 bases lay outside the gene matches. The CDR3 consists of 18 residues. Germline V lookup: CDR1 SGDLS, CDR2 YYNGEE. The chain's CDR3 is CASSVDPLAGGLYNEQFF. The CDR3 nucleotides read TGTGCCAGCAGCGTAGATCCCCTAGCGGGGGGGCTTTACAATGAGCAGTTCTTC.

This clone was seen at least ten times. The chain combines TRBV7-9 with TRBJ2-3, with unresolved D. CDR1 SEHNR and CDR2 FQNEAQ come from the germline V gene (reference sequence). The CDR3 runs to 14 residues. V shed 11 bases and J shed 0 bases, with 15 bases lying between them. This chain's CDR3 is CAHNRDSSTDTQYF. The CDR3 DNA reads as TGTGCCCACAACCGAGACTCTAGCACAGATACGCAGTATTTT.

This clone was observed once. The chain employs TRBV6-6 and TRBJ1-1; no reliable D call. Germline CDR1 is MNHNY and CDR2 is SVGAGI (reference sequence). The CDR3 totals 14 residues. Trimming removed 0 bases at V and 1 base at J, with 6 bases between. The CDR3 sequence is CASSYSGRNTEAFF. For the CDR3, the DNA is TGTGCCAGCAGTTACTCGGGGAGGAACACTGAAGCTTTCTTT.